The entry that follows covers one T cell receptor (beta chain) sequence. Its antigen is not identified. The sample is drawn from a study of T cell responses to AZD1222 COVID-19 vaccine. Points from the study as a whole: Donors, mostly white British, included more females; clonal diversity was possibly underestimated. At 160-218 and 743-854, vaccine-associated CD4 TCRs were dominant, and they spanned spike.

Germline V gene lookup returns CDR1 DFQATT and CDR2 SNEGSKA (reference sequence). The V gene lost 5 bases and the J gene lost 0 bases, with 5 bases spanning the gap. The CDR3 is 11 amino acids. Repertoires were generated with immunoSEQ multiplex PCR, while TCRdb's copy carries only in-frame clones and drops some. The table lists tens of thousands of clones, more than 75% of them singletons. Sequencing was performed on peripheral blood, taken on day 0 of AZD1222 vaccination. The sequence derives from an adult in good health. The rearrangement joins TRBV20-1 to TRBJ2-7; D is unclear. CDR3 in amino acids: CSAAYSYEQYF. In DNA, the CDR3 is TGCAGTGCTGCCTACTCCTACGAGCAGTACTTC.